This T cell receptor beta chain was sequenced in a study of immune evolution from preneoplasia to lung adenocarcinoma. The CDR3 is made up of 17 amino acids. Germline V CDR1 and CDR2: MGHRA, YSYEKL. Trimming took off 1 base at V and 4 bases at J, with 16 bases between the two ends. Sequencing used immunoSEQ multiplex PCR; TCRdb keeps in-frame clones, though not all of them. The repertoire has several thousand clones, 86% of them found once; the top ten carry about 4%. Note on this clone: Its matching antigen is unknown.

Study outcomes and limitations: Normal lung had highest clonality; later lesions appeared denser, more diverse.

Two lung cancer pathologists independently confirmed each histologic diagnosis. Macro-dissection enriched premalignant or tumor cells before nucleic acid extraction. The sequence was obtained from a donor at least 70 years old with lung adenocarcinoma. The source material was FFPE minimally invasive lung adenocarcinoma tissue. The chain combines TRBV4-1 with TRBJ1-4; D unresolved. The CDR3 sequence is CASSQGVGMVFNEKLFF. In DNA, the CDR3 is TGCGCCAGCAGCCAAGGGGTCGGTATGGTCTTTAATGAAAAACTGTTTTTT.